One TCR beta chain is described in this entry. Its antigen is not known. This likely comes from a read error, as the CDR3 has no conserved phenylalanine or tryptophan at its end. Sample time point: before preoperative PTX-NDP chemotherapy. Preoperative chemotherapy with paclitaxel-nedaplatin was given to patients before surgery. MiXCR, run by TCRdb on the PCR reads, gives a single entry per CDR3 protein. Here the sample spans just over 30,000 distinct CDR3 sequences, roughly half being singletons. This record belongs to a study of esophageal squamous cell carcinoma under preoperative chemotherapy. Study information: Samples included peripheral blood T cells as well as tumor-infiltrating lymphocytes. Study-wide results and caveats: Abundant clones tended to shrink rather than expand after paclitaxel-nedaplatin. Post-treatment tumor-infiltrating lymphocytes appeared partly derived from peripheral T cells migrating into the tumor.

Trimming shortened V by 0 bases and J by 10 bases, and 19 bases separated the two germline ends. The CDR3 consists of 16 residues. CDR1 is SGHVS and CDR2 is FQNEAQ in the germline V gene. The V and J genes are TRBV7-8 and TRBJ2-1, with D possibly being TRBD1 (7 bases). Sampling took place from a patient given preoperative chemotherapy. This clonotype was sampled from a human donor with esophageal squamous cell carcinoma. The donor label of this sample is uncertain. The CDR3 here is CASSLALGGQTYEQFS. DNA for the CDR3: TGTGCCAGCAGCTTAGCCCTGGGGGGACAGACCTACGAGCAGTTCTCC.